This TCR beta chain was sequenced in a study of cytomegalovirus exposure and HLA in healthy donors. General observations from the study: The investigators catalogued 164 TCR beta chains as cytomegalovirus-associated. A prior analysis recorded that most TCR beta V segments were productive about 87% or about 30% of the time.

Comments on this clone: Its antigen is undetermined. In the same sample, other DNA sequences code for this CDR3.

Germline lookup yields CDR1 SEHNR and CDR2 FQNEAQ (reference sequence). J gave up 7 bases and V 5 bases, and 3 bases lay outside the gene matches. The CDR3 has 13 amino acids. Researchers ran the PCR with 60 Vbeta and 13 Jbeta primers. TCRdb keeps only in-frame clones here, not all; method: immunoSEQ multiplex PCR. The sample shows about 110,000 clones, 76% of them seen only once. Despite likely unrecorded immune exposures, the donors were nominally healthy at the time of sampling. The clonotype was recovered from a woman in her fifties or sixties in good health and CMV-seropositive. Sequencing was done on a sample of PBMCs. The chain recombines TRBV7-9 with TRBJ2-1; TRBD1 matches at 9 bases. The CDR3 sequence is CASSLGQGNEQFF. Here the CDR3 DNA reads TGTGCCAGCAGCCTGGGACAGGGAAATGAGCAGTTCTTC.